A selection of T cell receptor beta chains follows, all from one sample in a study of blood T cell repertoires in COVID-19. Clones were sequenced by immunoSEQ multiplex PCR, and TCRdb holds only the in-frame ones, with some missing. In the table there are tens of thousands of clones, roughly 78% of which are singletons. What was sequenced was peripheral blood. The receptor set was obtained from a boy under 10 years old with active or convalescent COVID-19. CDR3s include the opening cysteine and the closing phenylalanine or tryptophan. D genes are given only for firm matches. The size entry is marked missing in some rows and otherwise reads once, few, many or a size class.

V gene: TRBV6-5; clone size: many; J gene: TRBJ2-3; D gene: TRBD1; CDR3 protein: CASSYRTGRDTQYF; CDR3 DNA: TGTGCCAGCAGTTACCGGACAGGGCGAGATACGCAGTATTTT
V gene: TRBV6-2/TRBV6-3; clone size: few; J gene: TRBJ2-7; D gene: NA; CDR3 protein: CASSSGHLRSYEQYF; CDR3 DNA: TGTGCCAGCAGTTCGGGACACCTACGATCCTACGAGCAGTACTTC
V gene: TRBV10-2; clone size: few; J gene: TRBJ2-1; D gene: NA; CDR3 protein: CASKILTPLHEQFF; CDR3 DNA: TGCGCCAGCAAAATTTTAACTCCCCTCCATGAGCAGTTCTTC
V gene: TRBV19; clone size: NA; J gene: TRBJ1-4; D gene: NA; CDR3 protein: CASSIIGNEKLFF; CDR3 DNA: TGTGCCAGTAGTATAATCGGGAATGAAAAACTGTTTTTT
V gene: TRBV7-2; clone size: once; J gene: TRBJ1-2; D gene: TRBD1; CDR3 protein: CASSAYRGRGDGYTF; CDR3 DNA: TGTGCCAGCAGCGCCTACAGGGGCCGAGGGGATGGCTACACCTTC
V gene: TRBV28; clone size: NA; J gene: TRBJ2-2; D gene: TRBD1; CDR3 protein: CASSPPGTGGLGELFF; CDR3 DNA: TGTGCCAGCAGTCCTCCCGGGACAGGGGGACTCGGGGAGCTGTTTTTT
V gene: TRBV6-2/TRBV6-3; clone size: NA; J gene: TRBJ2-1; D gene: TRBD2; CDR3 protein: CASSYSPRLAGKNEQFF; CDR3 DNA: TGTGCCAGCAGTTACTCCCCCCGACTAGCGGGAAAGAATGAGCAGTTCTTC
V gene: TRBV19; clone size: NA; J gene: TRBJ2-2; D gene: NA; CDR3 protein: CASSIKQAGNTGELFF; CDR3 DNA: TGTGCCAGTAGTATCAAGCAGGCGGGGAACACCGGGGAGCTGTTTTTT
V gene: TRBV4-1; clone size: NA; J gene: TRBJ1-2; D gene: NA; CDR3 protein: CASRTLGGFKGANYGYTF; CDR3 DNA: TGCGCCAGCAGGACCCTCGGGGGGTTCAAAGGGGCTAACTATGGCTACACCTTC
V gene: TRBV4-3; clone size: NA; J gene: TRBJ2-1; D gene: NA; CDR3 protein: CASSQVLERHNEQFF; CDR3 DNA: TGCGCCAGCAGCCAGGTCCTTGAGCGCCACAATGAGCAGTTCTTC
V gene: TRBV28; clone size: NA; J gene: TRBJ2-3; D gene: NA; CDR3 protein: CASSRPIGASTDTQYF; CDR3 DNA: TGTGCCAGCAGTCGACCAATAGGGGCCAGCACAGATACGCAGTATTTT
V gene: TRBV6-2/TRBV6-3; clone size: medium-sized; J gene: TRBJ2-2; D gene: NA; CDR3 protein: CASSYPRLVGELFF; CDR3 DNA: TGTGCCAGCAGTTACCCCAGACTAGTCGGGGAGCTGTTTTTT
V gene: TRBV7-9; clone size: NA; J gene: TRBJ1-1; D gene: NA; CDR3 protein: CASSPSGPQRGNTEAFF; CDR3 DNA: TGTGCCAGCAGCCCCTCCGGGCCCCAGCGGGGGAACACTGAAGCTTTCTTT
V gene: TRBV25-1; clone size: few; J gene: TRBJ2-1; D gene: NA; CDR3 protein: CASSDWGSASYNEQFF; CDR3 DNA: TGTGCCAGCAGTGATTGGGGCTCGGCCTCCTACAATGAGCAGTTCTTC